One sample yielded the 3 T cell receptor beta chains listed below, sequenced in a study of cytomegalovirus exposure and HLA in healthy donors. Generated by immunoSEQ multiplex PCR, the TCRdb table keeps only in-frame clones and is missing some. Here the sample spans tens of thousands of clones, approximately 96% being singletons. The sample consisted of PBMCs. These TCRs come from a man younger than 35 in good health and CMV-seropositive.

This CDR3 is CASSPTPGHGTDTQYF. Here the CDR3 DNA reads TGTGCCAGCAGCCCTACTCCGGGACACGGGACAGATACGCAGTATTTT. The gene calls are TRBV9 and TRBJ2-3; D is possibly TRBD1 (6 bases). Germline V gene lookup returns CDR1 SGDLS and CDR2 YYNGEE. Trimming stripped 4 bases from V and 3 bases from J, with 18 bases between. CDR3 length: 16 amino acids.

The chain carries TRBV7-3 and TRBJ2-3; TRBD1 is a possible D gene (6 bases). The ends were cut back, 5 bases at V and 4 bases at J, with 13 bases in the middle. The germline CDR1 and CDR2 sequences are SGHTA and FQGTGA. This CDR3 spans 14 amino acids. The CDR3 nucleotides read TGTGCCAGCAGCGTACAGGGATCCGCAGATACGCAGTATTTT. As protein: CASSVQGSADTQYF.

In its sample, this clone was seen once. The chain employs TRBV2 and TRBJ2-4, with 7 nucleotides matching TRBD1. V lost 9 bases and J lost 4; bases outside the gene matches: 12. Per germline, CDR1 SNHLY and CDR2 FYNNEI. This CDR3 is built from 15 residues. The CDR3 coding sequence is TGTGCCAGACGGGGCAGTGGACAGGCGAAAAACATTCAGTACTTC. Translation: CARRGSGQAKNIQYF.